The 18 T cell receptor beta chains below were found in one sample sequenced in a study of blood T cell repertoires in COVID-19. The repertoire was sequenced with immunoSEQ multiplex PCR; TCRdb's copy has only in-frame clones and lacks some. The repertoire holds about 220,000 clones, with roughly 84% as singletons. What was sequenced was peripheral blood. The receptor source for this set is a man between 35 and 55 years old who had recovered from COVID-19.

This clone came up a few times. CDR3 DNA: TGCGCCAGCAGCTTGTATCGGCTAGCGGGAGATAATGAGCAGTTCTTC. Translation: CASSLYRLAGDNEQFF. The J gene is TRBJ2-1, the V gene TRBV5-1, with TRBD2 identical over 10 bases. The CDR3 runs 16 residues. J lost 7 bases, V lost 1 base, and 8 bases had no gene match. Germline V CDR1 and CDR2: SGHRS, YFSETQ.

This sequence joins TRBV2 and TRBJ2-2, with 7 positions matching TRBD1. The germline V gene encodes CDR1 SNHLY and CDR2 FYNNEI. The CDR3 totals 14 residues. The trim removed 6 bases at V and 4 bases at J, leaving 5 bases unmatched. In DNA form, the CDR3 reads TGTGCCAGCAGCCGGGACAGAGCCACCGGGGAGCTGTTTTTT. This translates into CASSRDRATGELFF.

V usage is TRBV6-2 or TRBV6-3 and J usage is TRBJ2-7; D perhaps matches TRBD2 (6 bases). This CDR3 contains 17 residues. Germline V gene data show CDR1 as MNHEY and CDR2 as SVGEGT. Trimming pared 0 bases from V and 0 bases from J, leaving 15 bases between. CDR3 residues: CASSYSTLGGDSYEQYF. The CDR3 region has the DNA TGTGCCAGCAGTTACTCGACTCTGGGAGGCGACTCCTACGAGCAGTACTTC.

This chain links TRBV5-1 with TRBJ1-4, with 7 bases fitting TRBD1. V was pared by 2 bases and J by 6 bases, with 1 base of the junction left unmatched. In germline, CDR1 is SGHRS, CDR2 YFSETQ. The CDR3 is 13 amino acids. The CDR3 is CASSFGTDEKLFF. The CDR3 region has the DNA TGCGCCAGCAGCTTCGGGACAGATGAAAAACTGTTTTTT.

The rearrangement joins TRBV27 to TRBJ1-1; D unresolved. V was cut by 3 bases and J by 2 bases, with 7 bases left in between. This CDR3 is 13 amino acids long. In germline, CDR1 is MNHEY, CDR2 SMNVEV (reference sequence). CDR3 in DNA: TGTGCCAGCAGTTTTCCAGGTAACACTGAAGCTTTCTTT. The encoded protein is CASSFPGNTEAFF.

The CDR3 DNA is TGTGCCAGCAGCTTACCAGGGGGCGGATGGACTGAAGCTTTCTTT. Its protein product is CASSLPGGGWTEAFF. This chain connects TRBV5-4 to TRBJ1-1; TRBD1 matches 8 bases. J was trimmed by 5 bases and V by 2 bases; bases with no gene match: 8. The germline gives CDR1 SGHNT, CDR2 YYREEE (reference sequence). CDR3 length equals 15 residues.

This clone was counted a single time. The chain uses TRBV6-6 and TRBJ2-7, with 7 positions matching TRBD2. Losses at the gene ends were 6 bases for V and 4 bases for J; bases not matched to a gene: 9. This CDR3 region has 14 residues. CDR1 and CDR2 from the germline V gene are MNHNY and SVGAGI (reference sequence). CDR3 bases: TGTGCCAGCAGGGCGGAGCGGGGACCTTACGAGCAGTACTTC. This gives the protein CASRAERGPYEQYF.

In DNA form, the CDR3 reads TGTGCCAGCAGCCAAGATGGGGAATTAGCGGGACTTCGTTCGACCCAGTACTTC. This codes for CASSQDGELAGLRSTQYF. The genes are TRBV4-2 and TRBJ2-5, with 8 nucleotides matching TRBD2. V lost 0 bases to trimming and J lost 7 bases; unmatched junction nucleotides: 16. This CDR3 is 18 amino acids long. Germline CDR1 reads LGHNA; CDR2 reads YNFKEQ.

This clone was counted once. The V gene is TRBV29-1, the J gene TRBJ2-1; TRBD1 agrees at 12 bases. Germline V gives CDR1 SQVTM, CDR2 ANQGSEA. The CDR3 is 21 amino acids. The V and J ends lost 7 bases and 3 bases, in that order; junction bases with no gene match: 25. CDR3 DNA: TGCAGCGCCCAAGCCCCCGTAGGGGACAGGGGGCGCGGGACTAACTACAATGAGCAGTTCTTC. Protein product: CSAQAPVGDRGRGTNYNEQFF.

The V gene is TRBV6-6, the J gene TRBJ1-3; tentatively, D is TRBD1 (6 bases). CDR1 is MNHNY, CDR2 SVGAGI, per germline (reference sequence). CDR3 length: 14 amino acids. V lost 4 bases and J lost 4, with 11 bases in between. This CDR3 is CASSFRGSGNTIYF. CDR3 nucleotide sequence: TGTGCCAGCAGTTTTAGGGGGTCGGGAAACACCATATATTTT.

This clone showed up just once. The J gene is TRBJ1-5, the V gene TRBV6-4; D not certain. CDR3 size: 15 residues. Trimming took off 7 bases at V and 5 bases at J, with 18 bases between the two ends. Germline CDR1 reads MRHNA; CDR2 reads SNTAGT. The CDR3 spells CASITSRSVDQPQHF. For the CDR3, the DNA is TGTGCCAGCATAACTTCCAGGTCCGTCGATCAGCCCCAGCATTTT.

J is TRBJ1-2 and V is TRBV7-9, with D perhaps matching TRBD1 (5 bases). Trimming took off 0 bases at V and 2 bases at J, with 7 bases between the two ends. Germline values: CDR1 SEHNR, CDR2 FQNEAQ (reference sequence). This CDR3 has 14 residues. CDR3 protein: CASSLAGLNYGYTF. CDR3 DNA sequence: TGTGCCAGCAGCTTAGCGGGACTCAACTATGGCTACACCTTC. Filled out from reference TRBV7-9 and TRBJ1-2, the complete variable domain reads DTGVSQNPRHKITKRGQNVTFRCDPISEHNRLYWYRQTLGQGPEFLTYFQNEAQLEKSRLLSDRFSAERPKGSFSTLEIQRTEQGDSAMYLCASSLAGLNYGYTFGSGTRLTVV.

The CDR3 DNA is TGCGCCAGCAGCCGGGACAGGGGAGACCTTAACTATGGCTACACCTTC. It translates to CASSRDRGDLNYGYTF. V and J are TRBV5-1 and TRBJ1-2, with 10 bases that match TRBD1. Unmatched junction bases numbered 7, after V lost 4 bases and J lost 1 base. Germline CDR1 reads SGHRS; CDR2 reads YFSETQ. The CDR3 runs to 16 residues.

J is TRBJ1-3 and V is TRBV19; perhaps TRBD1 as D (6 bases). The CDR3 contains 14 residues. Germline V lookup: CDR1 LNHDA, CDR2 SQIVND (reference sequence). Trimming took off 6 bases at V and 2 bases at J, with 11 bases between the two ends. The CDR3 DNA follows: TGTGCCAGTAGGAGAGGGGGTACTGGAAACACCATATATTTT. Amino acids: CASRRGGTGNTIYF.

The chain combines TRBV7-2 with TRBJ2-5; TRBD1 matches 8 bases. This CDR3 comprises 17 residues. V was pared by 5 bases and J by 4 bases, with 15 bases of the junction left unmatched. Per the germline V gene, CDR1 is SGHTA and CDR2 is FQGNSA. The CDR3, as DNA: TGTGCCAGCAGCCTTACGTCTGCCAGGGGGCTGGGAGAGACCCAGTACTTC. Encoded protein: CASSLTSARGLGETQYF. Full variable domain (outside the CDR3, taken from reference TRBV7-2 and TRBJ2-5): GAGVSQSPSNKVTEKGKDVELRCDPISGHTALYWYRQSLGQGLEFLIYFQGNSAPDKSGLPSDRFSAERTGGSVSTLTIQRTQQEDSAVYLCASSLTSARGLGETQYFGPGTRLLVL.

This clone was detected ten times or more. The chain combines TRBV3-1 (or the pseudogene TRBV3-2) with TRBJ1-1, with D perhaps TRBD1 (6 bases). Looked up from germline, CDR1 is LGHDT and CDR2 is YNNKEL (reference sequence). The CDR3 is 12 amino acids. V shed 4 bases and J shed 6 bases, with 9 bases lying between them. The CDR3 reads CASSPGTSEAFF. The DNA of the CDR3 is TGTGCCAGCAGCCCGGGGACATCTGAAGCTTTCTTT.

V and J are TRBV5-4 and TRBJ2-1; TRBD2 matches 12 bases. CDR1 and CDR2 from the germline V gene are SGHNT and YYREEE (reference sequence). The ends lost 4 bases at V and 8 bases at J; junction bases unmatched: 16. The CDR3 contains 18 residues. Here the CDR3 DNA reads TGTGCCAGCAGCCGAGAGTTCGGACTAGCGGGAATGCGGGATGAGCAGTTCTTC. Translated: CASSREFGLAGMRDEQFF.

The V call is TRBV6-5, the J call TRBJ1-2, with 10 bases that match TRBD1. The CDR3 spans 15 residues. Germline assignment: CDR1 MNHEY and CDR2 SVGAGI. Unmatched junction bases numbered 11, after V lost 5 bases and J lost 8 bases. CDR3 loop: CASSPRLGTGEGYTF. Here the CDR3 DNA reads TGTGCCAGCAGTCCGAGACTCGGGACAGGGGAAGGCTACACCTTC.